A single sample is the source of the 23 T cell receptor beta chains below, sequenced in a study of patients and donors after allogeneic stem cell transplantation (dated by TCRdb to the early 2020s). Libraries were made using RT-PCR. TCRdb names NextSeq 550 as the instrument used. TCRdb ran its own pipeline on the public reads, namely fastp trimming at Q25 and MiXCR clone calling, and kept in-frame beta chains. Under each unique CDR3 protein, matching rows form one entry showing the most common genes and DNA. For this sample there are 800,000 to 1,000,000 distinct CDR3 sequences; roughly 17% appear just once. 6% of the sample lies in the top ten. Sequenced: blood, either unsorted or a sorted T cell fraction (not recorded which). Receptors originate from a human donor who was either an allogeneic HSCT recipient or a stem cell or donor lymphocyte infusion donor (not recorded which). It is not recorded whose cells these are; they may come from a transplant donor.

This clonotype has only a few counts. The chain is built from TRBV4-2 and TRBJ2-1; 10 bases align to TRBD2. The CDR3 extends over 21 amino acids. Germline CDR1 LGHNA, CDR2 YNFKEQ. V shed 4 bases and J 0 bases; nucleotides not matched to a gene: 18. The CDR3, as DNA: TGTGCCAGCAGCCCTTTCACGGTAGCGGGGGGAAAAGTCAGCTCCTACAATGAGCAGTTCTTC. It specifies CASSPFTVAGGKVSSYNEQFF.

This clonotype was found a few times. The chain recombines TRBV7-2 with TRBJ2-2, with D unresolved. The CDR3 runs to 13 residues. V was shortened by 2 bases and J by 5 bases, with 6 bases between the two germline ends. The germline CDR1 and CDR2 sequences are SGHTA and FQGNSA. The CDR3 bases are TGTGCCAGCAGCTTAAAGTTAACCGGGGAGCTGTTTTTT. Translation: CASSLKLTGELFF.

The genes are TRBV20-1 and TRBJ1-6, with 9 bases aligning to TRBD1. V lost 5 bases, J lost 5 bases, and 10 bases stayed unmatched. The CDR3 is 16 residues long. Looked up from germline, CDR1 is DFQATT and CDR2 is SNEGSKA (reference sequence). CDR3 sequence reads: CSAGKQGAINNSPLHF. The DNA of the CDR3 is TGCAGTGCTGGAAAACAGGGGGCAATCAATAATTCACCCCTCCACTTT.

This clonotype has more than one count but fewer than ten. In nucleotides, the CDR3 is TGTGCCAGCAGCACAGGGAGGTACGAGCAGTACTTC. It yields the protein CASSTGRYEQYF. The chain employs TRBV11-2 and TRBJ2-7, with D perhaps matching TRBD1 or TRBD2 (6 bases each). Trimming pared 5 bases from V and 4 bases from J, leaving 9 bases between. Germline V gene lookup returns CDR1 SGHAT and CDR2 FQNNGV. CDR3 length equals 12 residues.

This clonotype was seen only a few times. The chain has TRBV20-1 and TRBJ2-3; D perhaps matches TRBD2 (5 bases). Trimming left V 3 bases short and J 0 bases short, with 16 bases between. This CDR3 is built from 16 residues. CDR1 and CDR2 from the germline V gene are DFQATT and SNEGSKA (reference sequence). The CDR3 nucleotides read TGCAGTGCTAGTCTGAGGGATCGCCCTAGCACAGATACGCAGTATTTT. It translates to CSASLRDRPSTDTQYF.

This clonotype came up a few times. The CDR3: CASSPKRPTSGNYEQYF. The DNA for the CDR3 is TGTGCCAGCAGCCCCAAGCGCCCGACTAGCGGGAACTACGAGCAGTACTTC. This sequence joins TRBV3-1 and TRBJ2-7, with TRBD2 matching over 11 bases. V was clipped by 4 bases and J by 3 bases; unmatched bases: 11. The CDR3 covers 17 residues. Germline values: CDR1 LGHDT, CDR2 YNNKEL (reference sequence).

This clonotype was seen more than once but under ten times. The chain links TRBV4-3 to TRBJ1-6; D remains ambiguous. Germline V CDR1 and CDR2: LGHNA, YSLEER. The CDR3 has 16 residues. V lost 0 bases to trimming and J lost 7 bases, with 13 bases between them. This CDR3 reads CASSQDLGSFNSPLHF. The DNA of the CDR3 is TGCGCCAGCAGCCAAGATCTGGGCAGCTTCAATTCACCCCTCCACTTT.

There are many counts of this clonotype. J is TRBJ1-1 and V is TRBV12-3 or TRBV12-4, with TRBD1 matching over 9 bases. CDR3 length: 13 amino acids. Unmatched junction bases numbered 2, after V lost 5 bases and J lost 4 bases. The CDR3 nucleotides read TGTGCCAGCAGTACGGACAGGGGCACTGAAGCTTTCTTT. Translated: CASSTDRGTEAFF.

The chain joins TRBV4-1 to TRBJ2-6; 9 bases are a match to TRBD1. The junction had 12 bases not matched to a gene; V was cut back by 6 bases and J by 0 bases. The CDR3 runs 19 residues. Germline-derived CDR1 and CDR2 are MGHRA and YSYEKL. Here the CDR3 reads CASRNIGQGRNSGANVLTF. The DNA for the CDR3 is TGCGCCAGCAGGAATATTGGACAGGGGAGAAACTCTGGGGCCAACGTCCTGACTTTC.

V usage is TRBV20-1 and J usage is TRBJ2-1, with D tentatively TRBD1 or TRBD2 (6 bases each). The CDR3 consists of 15 residues. Trimming removed 4 bases at V and 5 bases at J, with 18 bases between. The V gene's germline CDR1 is DFQATT and CDR2 SNEGSKA (reference sequence). DNA of the CDR3: TGCAGTGCTATCCAGGAAGGGGGACTTGACAATGAGCAGTTCTTC. Encoded protein: CSAIQEGGLDNEQFF.

This clonotype was counted between two and nine times. The J gene is TRBJ2-3, the V gene TRBV18, with 8 bases matching TRBD2. The V gene's germline CDR1 is KGHSH and CDR2 LQKENI. V lost 2 bases to trimming and J lost 2 bases; unmatched junction nucleotides: 12. The CDR3 is 18 residues long. CDR3 residues: CASSPFITSGSTTDTQYF. CDR3 bases: TGTGCCAGCTCACCATTCATAACCAGCGGGAGTACCACAGATACGCAGTATTTT.

The chain uses TRBV11-2 and TRBJ2-1; 8 nucleotides align to TRBD2. Germline loops: CDR1 SGHAT, CDR2 FQNNGV. With V trimmed by 6 bases and J by 5 bases, 15 bases remained unmatched. The CDR3 runs to 17 residues. The CDR3 nucleotides read TGTGCCAGCAGTTGGACGATAAAGCGGGAGACGAACAATGAGCAGTTCTTC. Residues: CASSWTIKRETNNEQFF.

This clonotype turned up a few times. The CDR3 bases are TGCAGCGTTGGTAAGAAGGGCACCTACGAGCAGTACTTC. Translation: CSVGKKGTYEQYF. This sequence joins TRBV29-1 and TRBJ2-7; D is unresolved. Trimming removed 4 bases from V and 2 bases from J, with 12 bases in between. The germline gives CDR1 SQVTM, CDR2 ANQGSEA. The CDR3 sequence is 13 residues long.

CDR3 loop: CASSSVWGNTEAFF. CDR3 bases: TGCGCCAGCAGCTCAGTCTGGGGTAACACTGAAGCTTTCTTT. The gene calls are TRBV4-3 and TRBJ1-1; D unresolved. Trimming took off 5 bases at V and 2 bases at J, with 12 bases between the two ends. The CDR3 consists of 14 residues. Germline CDR1 reads LGHNA; CDR2 reads YSLEER.

This clonotype showed up just a few times. The V gene is TRBV5-1, the J gene TRBJ2-7; 9 bases align to TRBD1. CDR3 size: 14 residues. V lost 0 bases, J lost 6 bases, and 4 bases stayed unmatched. Germline V gives CDR1 SGHRS, CDR2 YFSETQ. The CDR3 is CASSLAGQGVEQYF. The CDR3 DNA reads TGCGCCAGCAGCTTGGCGGGACAGGGAGTCGAGCAGTACTTC.

V is TRBV30 and J is TRBJ1-5; D not resolved. Trimming stripped 6 bases from V and 3 bases from J, with 15 bases between. This CDR3 spans 14 amino acids. Germline V lookup: CDR1 GTSNPN, CDR2 SVGIG (reference sequence). The CDR3 here is CACTRTADNQPQHF. The CDR3 DNA reads TGTGCCTGCACCAGAACAGCCGACAATCAGCCCCAGCATTTT.

CDR3 protein: CSARAPMRQGAEQFF. DNA of the CDR3: TGCAGTGCTAGAGCCCCGATGCGCCAGGGGGCTGAGCAGTTCTTC. The chain couples TRBV20-1 to TRBJ2-1; 8 bases match TRBD1. Germline V CDR1 and CDR2: DFQATT, SNEGSKA (reference sequence). The CDR3 sequence is 15 residues long. The trim removed 1 base at V and 9 bases at J, leaving 11 bases unmatched.

Only a few counts were recorded for this clonotype. CDR3 nucleotides: TGTGCCAGCAGCTTATTTCGCCGTTCCCAAAACATTCAGTACTTC. This translates into CASSLFRRSQNIQYF. The chain couples TRBV7-2 to TRBJ2-4; D is unresolved. V gave up 2 bases and J gave up 5 bases, with 13 bases separating them. Germline values: CDR1 SGHTA, CDR2 FQGNSA. The CDR3 is 15 amino acids.

This clonotype has more than one count but fewer than ten. The chain is built from TRBV9 and TRBJ2-2; TRBD2 aligns across 9 bases. The trim removed 0 bases at V and 6 bases at J, leaving 12 bases unmatched. Germline-derived CDR1 and CDR2 are SGDLS and YYNGEE. CDR3 size: 18 residues. The DNA for the CDR3 is TGTGCCAGCAGCGTAGGTAATAGCGGGAGAGTCTTATCCGGGGAGCTGTTTTTT. Translated: CASSVGNSGRVLSGELFF.

This clonotype was seen only a few times. V usage is TRBV29-1 and J usage is TRBJ2-2; D is possibly TRBD1 (7 bases). In germline, CDR1 is SQVTM, CDR2 ANQGSEA. This CDR3 is 15 amino acids long. V was trimmed by 2 bases and J by 6 bases, leaving 16 bases between them. CDR3: CSVERGTEASGELFF. The DNA for the CDR3 is TGCAGCGTTGAACGGGGGACAGAGGCGTCCGGGGAGCTGTTTTTT.

The rearrangement uses TRBV24-1 and TRBJ2-1; 14 nucleotides match TRBD2. The CDR3 is 18 amino acids. V trimming: 6 bases; J trimming: 0 bases; junction bases outside the gene matches: 6. Germline V lookup: CDR1 KGHDR, CDR2 SFDVKD. CDR3 nucleotides: TGTGCCACCAGTAGGGGACTAGCGGGAGTAAACTCCTACAATGAGCAGTTCTTC. This codes for CATSRGLAGVNSYNEQFF.

This clonotype has just a few counts. The chain employs TRBV21-1 and TRBJ1-4; TRBD1 reflects the table's D call only, with no check against the DNA. TRBV21-1 is a pseudogene segment. The CDR3 contains 21 residues. The CDR3 region is CASSSGSGQGTETATNEKLFF. CDR3 DNA sequence: TGTGCCAGCAGCAGTGGGTCCGGTCAAGGGACAGAAACTGCAACTAATGAAAAACTGTTTTTT.

This chain uses TRBV7-7 with TRBJ2-5; D ambiguous. The germline CDR1 and CDR2 sequences are SSHAT and FNYEAQ (reference sequence). This CDR3 comprises 13 residues. Trimming left V 4 bases short and J 7 bases short, with 13 bases between. The CDR3 loop is CASSSDKRMTQYF. For the CDR3, the DNA is TGTGCCAGCAGCTCCGACAAACGGATGACCCAGTACTTC.